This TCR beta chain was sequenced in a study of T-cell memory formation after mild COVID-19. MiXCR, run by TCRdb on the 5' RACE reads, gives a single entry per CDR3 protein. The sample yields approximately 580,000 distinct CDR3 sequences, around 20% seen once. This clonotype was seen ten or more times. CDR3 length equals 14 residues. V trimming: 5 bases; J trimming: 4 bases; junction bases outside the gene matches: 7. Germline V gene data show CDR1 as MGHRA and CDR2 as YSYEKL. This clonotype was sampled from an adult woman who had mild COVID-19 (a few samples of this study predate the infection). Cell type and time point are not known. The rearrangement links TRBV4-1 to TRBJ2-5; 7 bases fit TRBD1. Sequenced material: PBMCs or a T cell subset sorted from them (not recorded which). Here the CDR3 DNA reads TGCGCCAGCAGCGCCCAGACAGGGTCAGAGACCCAGTACTTC. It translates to CASSAQTGSETQYF.